The 14 T cell receptor beta chains reported below all come from one sample, sequenced in a study of blood T cell repertoires in COVID-19. Measured with immunoSEQ multiplex PCR; TCRdb has only the in-frame clones, and not every one. This table holds 260,000 or so clones, roughly 88% found once. The sample taken for sequencing was PBMCs or T cells enriched from blood (not recorded which). These receptors originate from a woman aged 40-49 years with acute COVID-19.

The CDR3 nucleotides are TGTGCCTGGAGTTCAGGGGCCAACGTCCTGACTTTC. Its protein product is CAWSSGANVLTF. The V gene is TRBV30, the J gene TRBJ2-6; D gene ambiguous. Trimming removed 2 bases at V and 4 bases at J, with 3 bases between. Germline V CDR1 and CDR2: GTSNPN, SVGIG (reference sequence). The CDR3 is made up of 12 amino acids.

V gene TRBV10-3 combines with J gene TRBJ2-1; TRBD2 matches at 7 bases. Germline CDR1 is ENHRY and CDR2 is SYGVKD. The trim removed 3 bases at V and 4 bases at J, leaving 9 bases unmatched. CDR3 length equals 16 residues. In nucleotides, the CDR3 is TGTGCCATCAGTGATTTTCAAGCGGGACTTTACAATGAGCAGTTCTTC. Translating gives CAISDFQAGLYNEQFF.

On this clone itself: At the DNA level, this CDR3 is encoded by other sequences in the same sample as well. The chain joins TRBV12-3 or TRBV12-4 to TRBJ1-2; D is ambiguous. V was cut by 0 bases and J by 2 bases, with 4 bases left in between. The CDR3 covers 13 residues. The CDR3: CASSLATNYGYTF. In DNA form, the CDR3 reads TGTGCCAGCAGTTTAGCGACAAACTATGGCTACACCTTC.

V gene TRBV28 combines with J gene TRBJ1-6, with no clear D. CDR1 and CDR2 from the germline V gene are MDHEN and SYDVKM. The CDR3 covers 12 residues. The ends were cut back, 3 bases at V and 7 bases at J, with 4 bases in the middle. The CDR3 spells CASSFGNSPLHF. CDR3 DNA sequence: TGTGCCAGCAGTTTCGGGAATTCACCCCTCCACTTT.

This chain uses TRBV6-5 with TRBJ1-1; no clear D. The CDR3 runs 13 residues. V was clipped by 6 bases and J by 1 base, with 9 bases between them. Germline CDR1 is MNHEY and CDR2 is SVGAGI. DNA for the CDR3: TGTGCCAGCAGCCTAGTCAGGAACACTGAAGCTTTCTTT. Encoded protein: CASSLVRNTEAFF.

The chain links TRBV4-2 to TRBJ2-7; TRBD2 matches 10 bases. J gave up 4 bases and V 0 bases, and 9 bases lay outside the gene matches. The CDR3 runs 17 residues. Germline-derived CDR1 and CDR2 are LGHNA and YNFKEQ. The CDR3 DNA follows: TGTGCCAGCAGCCAAGAACCCCTCAAGCGGGAGGGATACGAGCAGTACTTC. Amino acids: CASSQEPLKREGYEQYF.

This chain uses TRBV13 with TRBJ2-7; a weak D match, TRBD1 (6 bases). The V end lost 0 bases, the J end lost 3 bases, and 9 bases lay between the germline ends. The V gene's germline CDR1 is PRHDT and CDR2 FYEKMQ (reference sequence). The length of the CDR3 is 14 residues. The CDR3 nucleotides are TGTGCCAGCAGCTTAGGTGACAGGATCTACGAGCAGTACTTC. Translation: CASSLGDRIYEQYF. Full variable domain (rest looked up from reference TRBV13 and TRBJ2-7): AAGVIQSPRHLIKEKRETATLKCYPIPRHDTVYWYQQGPGQDPQFLISFYEKMQSDKGSIPDRFSAQQFSDYHSELNMSSLELGDSALYFCASSLGDRIYEQYFGPGTRLTVT.

A few counts support this clone. The chain has TRBV30 and TRBJ1-3, with 8 bases lining up with TRBD1. V lost 3 bases and J lost 0; bases outside the gene matches: 4. There are 15 residues in the CDR3. The V gene's germline CDR1 is GTSNPN and CDR2 SVGIG (reference sequence). The CDR3 reads CAWSRGRNSGNTIYF. Here the CDR3 DNA reads TGTGCCTGGAGCAGGGGGCGCAACTCTGGAAACACCATATATTTT.

The chain has TRBV19 and TRBJ1-1, with D perhaps TRBD1 (6 bases). V was pared by 5 bases and J by 11 bases, with 24 bases between. From germline, CDR1 is LNHDA and CDR2 SQIVND (reference sequence). The CDR3 is 15 amino acids. CDR3 DNA: TGTGCCAGTAGTCCCACCGACAGGCTGTGGGCGGATGCTTTCTTT. Amino acids: CASSPTDRLWADAFF.

DNA of the CDR3: TGTGCCACCAGCAGAGTTGAGCGAGCGAGAGATATAGCCAAAAACATTCAGTACTTC. Residues: CATSRVERARDIAKNIQYF. V is TRBV15 and J is TRBJ2-4; D uncertain. Germline V CDR1 and CDR2: LNHNV, YYDKDF (reference sequence). This CDR3 region has 19 residues. V was trimmed by 1 base and J by 0 bases, leaving 19 bases between them.

This rearrangement joins TRBV9 to TRBJ1-1; the D is unclear. This CDR3 has 9 residues. Trimming removed 5 bases at V and 11 bases at J, with 7 bases between. From germline, CDR1 is SGDLS and CDR2 YYNGEE. The CDR3 spells CASRAGAFF. DNA of the CDR3: TGTGCCAGCAGAGCAGGTGCTTTCTTT.

The chain couples TRBV2 to TRBJ1-5; D is unclear. The germline V gene encodes CDR1 SNHLY and CDR2 FYNNEI. Trimming removed 2 bases at V and 4 bases at J, with 15 bases between. The CDR3 has 16 residues. The CDR3: CASSEHGWVGNQPQHF. CDR3 coding DNA: TGTGCCAGCAGTGAACACGGGTGGGTAGGAAATCAGCCCCAGCATTTT.

The chain links TRBV2 to TRBJ1-1, with a weak D call TRBD1 (5 bases). Germline CDR1 reads SNHLY; CDR2 reads FYNNEI. CDR3 length: 17 amino acids. Trimming removed 0 bases at V and 4 bases at J, with 18 bases between. CDR3 sequence: CASSEAMPGSASTEAFF. CDR3 coding DNA: TGTGCCAGCAGTGAAGCGATGCCAGGGTCCGCCAGCACTGAAGCTTTCTTT. Full variable domain (remainder filled in from reference TRBV2 and TRBJ1-1): EPEVTQTPSHQVTQMGQEVILRCVPISNHLYFYWYRQILGQKVEFLVSFYNNEISEKSEIFDDQFSVERPDGSNFTLKIRSTKLEDSAMYFCASSEAMPGSASTEAFFGQGTRLTVV.

The chain employs TRBV6-5 and TRBJ1-1; possible D gene TRBD1, 6 bases. The CDR3 covers 15 residues. Trimming took off 0 bases at V and 2 bases at J, with 10 bases between the two ends. In germline, CDR1 is MNHEY, CDR2 SVGAGI. The chain's CDR3 is CASSYSIGGNTEAFF. The CDR3 DNA follows: TGTGCCAGCAGTTACTCGATTGGGGGCAACACTGAAGCTTTCTTT.